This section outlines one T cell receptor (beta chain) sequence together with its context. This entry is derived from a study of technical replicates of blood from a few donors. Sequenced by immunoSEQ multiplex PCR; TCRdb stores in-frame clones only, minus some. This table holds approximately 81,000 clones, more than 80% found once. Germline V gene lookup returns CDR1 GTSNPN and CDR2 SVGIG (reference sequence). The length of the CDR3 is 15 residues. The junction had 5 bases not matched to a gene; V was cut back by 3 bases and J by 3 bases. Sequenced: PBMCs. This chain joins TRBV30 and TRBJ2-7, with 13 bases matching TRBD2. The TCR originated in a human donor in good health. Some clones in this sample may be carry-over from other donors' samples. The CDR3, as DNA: TGTGCCTGGAGCGGTAGACTAGCGGGGGGCTACGAGCAGTACTTC. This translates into CAWSGRLAGGYEQYF. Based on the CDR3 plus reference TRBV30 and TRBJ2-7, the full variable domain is SQTIHQWPATLVQPVGSPLSLECTVEGTSNPNLYWYRQAAGRGLQLLFYSVGIGQISSEVPQNLSASRPQDRQFILSSKKLLLSDSGFYLCAWSGRLAGGYEQYFGPGTRLTVT.